One and the same sample provided the 26 T cell receptor beta chains below, sequenced in a study of OX40 agonist ivuxolimab in advanced cancers. Some clones are missing from TCRdb's copy, which holds only in-frame ones; the method was immunoSEQ multiplex PCR. The top ten clones hold approximately 53% of a sample with about 46,000 clones, around 90% of them seen once. The sample was CD4+ or CD8+ T cells sorted from blood, taken in a trial of the OX40 agonist ivuxolimab. The receptors come from an adult with an advanced solid tumor such as melanoma, head and neck, liver or kidney cancer.

The chain employs TRBV7-9 and TRBJ2-3; D not certain. V gave up 3 bases and J gave up 1 base, with 11 bases separating them. Germline V gene lookup returns CDR1 SEHNR and CDR2 FQNEAQ (reference sequence). CDR3 size: 15 residues. CDR3 in amino acids: CASSFGWVGTDTQYF. For the CDR3, the DNA is TGTGCCAGCAGCTTCGGGTGGGTAGGCACAGATACGCAGTATTTT.

J is TRBJ1-1 and V is TRBV5-4; D is uncertain. CDR1 is SGHNT and CDR2 is YYREEE in the germline V gene (reference sequence). V was shortened by 4 bases and J by 1 base, with 5 bases between the two germline ends. This CDR3 region has 12 residues. CDR3 in amino acids: CASSRGNTEAFF. The CDR3 DNA reads as TGTGCCAGCAGCCGGGGGAACACTGAAGCTTTCTTT.

The chain carries TRBV27 and TRBJ1-1, with 11 bases identical to TRBD1. This CDR3 comprises 16 residues. V lost 4 bases, J lost 5 bases, and 9 bases stayed unmatched. Germline V gene sequence: CDR1 MNHEY, CDR2 SMNVEV (reference sequence). This chain's CDR3 is CASSSSRDRGNTEAFF. The CDR3 DNA sequence: TGTGCCAGCAGTTCTTCCCGGGACAGGGGGAATACTGAAGCTTTCTTT.

The chain is built from TRBV30 and TRBJ2-3, with 9 bases that match TRBD2. The CDR3 sequence is 14 residues long. Trimming at V came to 8 bases and at J to 4 bases, leaving 10 bases not matched to a gene. Germline CDR1 is GTSNPN and CDR2 is SVGIG (reference sequence). CDR3 nucleotide sequence: TGTGCCGGGCGTACGGGACTAGCCGCAGATACGCAGTATTTT. It translates to CAGRTGLAADTQYF.

V is TRBV5-6 and J is TRBJ2-1, with 8 bases lining up with TRBD2. CDR1 is SGHDT and CDR2 is YYEEEE in the germline V gene. The CDR3 is 13 residues long. V was pared by 3 bases and J by 6 bases, with 2 bases of the junction left unmatched. The CDR3 here is CASSSGTSNEQFF. DNA of the CDR3: TGTGCCAGCAGCTCCGGGACTAGCAATGAGCAGTTCTTC. Looking up the rest from reference TRBV5-6 and TRBJ2-1 gives the full variable domain: DAGVTQSPTHLIKTRGQQVTLRCSPKSGHDTVSWYQQALGQGPQFIFQYYEEEERQRGNFPDRFSGHQFPNYSSELNVNALLLGDSALYLCASSSGTSNEQFFGPGTRLTVL.

This sequence joins TRBV16 and TRBJ2-3; 8 bases agree with TRBD1. Germline V gene data show CDR1 as KGHSY and CDR2 as FQNENV. V gave up 4 bases and J gave up 8 bases; unmatched junction bases: 8. The CDR3 totals 14 residues. The CDR3 DNA follows: TGTGCCAGCAGCCCGCCGGGACAGGTCGTTACGCAGTATTTT. Its translation is CASSPPGQVVTQYF.

This chain uses TRBV29-1 with TRBJ1-2, with 9 bases aligning to TRBD1. The germline CDR1 and CDR2 sequences are SQVTM and ANQGSEA. This CDR3 spans 14 amino acids. V shed 6 bases and J 4 bases; nucleotides not matched to a gene: 9. CDR3 amino acids: CSVQQPGQGYGYTF. CDR3 bases: TGCAGCGTCCAACAGCCGGGACAGGGCTATGGCTACACCTTC.

The genes are TRBV9 and TRBJ2-7, with D tentatively TRBD1 or TRBD2 (5 bases each). V was cut by 3 bases and J by 5 bases, with 9 bases left in between. Germline V gene lookup returns CDR1 SGDLS and CDR2 YYNGEE. The CDR3 is 12 amino acids. The CDR3 is CASSGGENEQYF. The DNA for the CDR3 is TGTGCCAGCAGCGGAGGGGAAAACGAGCAGTACTTC.

The chain is built from TRBV10-3 and TRBJ1-1; D not resolved. The CDR3 consists of 11 residues. V lost 2 bases to trimming and J lost 7 bases, with 5 bases between them. Looked up from germline, CDR1 is ENHRY and CDR2 is SYGVKD. The CDR3 loop reads CAISEAGEAFF. CDR3 in DNA: TGTGCCATCAGTGAGGCTGGTGAAGCTTTCTTT.

The rearrangement uses TRBV29-1 and TRBJ2-3; 12 bases fit TRBD2. V was pared by 7 bases and J by 4 bases, with 6 bases of the junction left unmatched. Per germline, CDR1 SQVTM and CDR2 ANQGSEA. This CDR3 is 14 amino acids long. The CDR3: CSALTSGSADTQYF. The CDR3 coding sequence is TGCAGCGCCTTGACTAGCGGGAGTGCAGATACGCAGTATTTT.

This clone was seen just once. The gene calls are TRBV6-5 and TRBJ2-5; D is undetermined. Germline-derived CDR1 and CDR2 are MNHEY and SVGAGI. The CDR3 runs to 14 residues. The ends were cut back, 2 bases at V and 2 bases at J, with 9 bases in the middle. Written as DNA, the CDR3 is TGTGCCAGCAGTTACGCCCTAGGGCAAGAGACCCAGTACTTC. This encodes CASSYALGQETQYF.

This clone was recorded only once. The genes are TRBV6-5 and TRBJ2-2; 9 bases map to TRBD1. Trimming cost V 2 bases and J 9 bases; bases outside gene matches: 7. This CDR3 contains 15 residues. Germline values: CDR1 MNHEY, CDR2 SVGAGI. CDR3 coding DNA: TGTGCCAGCAGTTACAGCGGACAGGGGACGAGGGAGCTGTTTTTT. It encodes CASSYSGQGTRELFF.

The chain uses TRBV11-2 and TRBJ2-3; D is possibly TRBD1 (6 bases). Germline V gives CDR1 SGHAT, CDR2 FQNNGV. The length of the CDR3 is 13 residues. Trimming took off 8 bases at V and 4 bases at J, with 13 bases between the two ends. The CDR3 protein is CASGPAGADTQYF. The CDR3 bases are TGTGCCAGCGGACCCGCAGGGGCAGATACGCAGTATTTT. The whole variable domain, filled in from reference TRBV11-2 and TRBJ2-3, reads EAGVAQSPRYKIIEKRQSVAFWCNPISGHATLYWYQQILGQGPKLLIQFQNNGVVDDSQLPKDRFSAERLKGVDSTLKIQPAKLEDSAVYLCASGPAGADTQYFGPGTRLTVL.

The rearrangement links TRBV4-1 to TRBJ2-7, with TRBD1 as a possible D gene (5 bases). Per germline, CDR1 MGHRA and CDR2 YSYEKL. This CDR3 comprises 15 residues. The ends were cut back, 0 bases at V and 2 bases at J, with 11 bases in the middle. CDR3 coding DNA: TGCGCCAGCAGCCAAGAAGGTTTAGGGGCCTACGAGCAGTACTTC. As protein: CASSQEGLGAYEQYF.

This chain joins TRBV6-5 and TRBJ1-1, with unresolved D. This CDR3 comprises 12 residues. The germline V gene has CDR1 MNHEY and CDR2 SVGAGI. V lost 6 bases, J lost 1 base, and 6 bases lay in between. The chain's CDR3 is CASRSTNTEAFF. CDR3 DNA: TGTGCCAGCAGAAGTACGAACACTGAAGCTTTCTTT.

The chain joins TRBV2 to TRBJ2-1; unclear D gene. The CDR3 contains 13 residues. The V and J ends lost 8 bases and 3 bases respectively, with 11 bases between them. Germline V CDR1 and CDR2: SNHLY, FYNNEI. In DNA form, the CDR3 reads TGTGCCAGCGGTGTTAACTTCTACAATGAGCAGTTCTTC. It is translated as CASGVNFYNEQFF.

The chain combines TRBV9 with TRBJ2-1; 9 positions agree with TRBD2. Germline V gene sequence: CDR1 SGDLS, CDR2 YYNGEE. The CDR3 extends over 16 amino acids. Trimming took 0 bases from V and 2 from J; bases not matched to a gene: 3. The CDR3 protein is CASSVEVAGAYNEQFF. The CDR3 region has the DNA TGTGCCAGCAGCGTAGAAGTAGCGGGGGCCTACAATGAGCAGTTCTTC.

The V and J genes are TRBV5-8 and TRBJ1-5; TRBD1 agrees at 10 bases. Germline values: CDR1 SGHTS, CDR2 YDEGEE. The CDR3 totals 17 residues. The V gene end was trimmed by 6 bases and the J gene end by 2 bases; junction bases not matched to a gene: 11. The DNA for the CDR3 is TGTGCCAGCACCTCCGGGACAGGGGTTTCGGGCAATCAGCCCCAGCATTTT. Protein product: CASTSGTGVSGNQPQHF.

This clone was seen only a few times. The chain employs TRBV9 and TRBJ2-5; D possibly uses TRBD1 or TRBD2 (5 bases each). CDR1 SGDLS and CDR2 YYNGEE come from the germline V gene. The CDR3 extends over 14 amino acids. Trimming shortened V by 3 bases and J by 2 bases, and 11 bases separated the two germline ends. CDR3 protein: CASSGDEWQETQYF. The DNA of the CDR3 is TGTGCCAGCAGCGGGGACGAGTGGCAAGAGACCCAGTACTTC.

The chain uses TRBV5-1 and TRBJ2-5; maybe TRBD1 (5 bases). CDR3 length: 13 amino acids. V was cut by 0 bases and J by 7 bases, with 10 bases left in between. Per the germline V gene, CDR1 is SGHRS and CDR2 is YFSETQ. This CDR3 is CASSLEITGTQYF. The CDR3 DNA reads TGCGCCAGCAGCTTGGAGATTACAGGGACCCAGTACTTC.

The chain uses TRBV10-1 and TRBJ1-5, with a weak D call TRBD1 (6 bases). This CDR3 region has 13 residues. Germline assignment: CDR1 WNHNN and CDR2 SYGVQD (reference sequence). Deletions cut 6 bases from V and 5 bases from J, with 11 bases between. The CDR3 here is CASSDRQDQPQHF. The CDR3 region has the DNA TGCGCCAGCAGCGACAGGCAGGATCAGCCCCAGCATTTT.

This sequence joins TRBV10-3 and TRBJ2-5, with 8 bases identical to TRBD1. This CDR3 is 15 amino acids long. The V gene's germline CDR1 is ENHRY and CDR2 SYGVKD. V gave up 6 bases and J gave up 2 bases; unmatched junction bases: 8. The CDR3 loop reads CAISERTGSQETQYF. Written as DNA, the CDR3 is TGTGCCATCAGCGAGCGGACAGGGTCTCAAGAGACCCAGTACTTC.

The genes are TRBV2 and TRBJ2-5; maybe TRBD2 (5 bases). This CDR3 is built from 14 residues. Germline CDR1 reads SNHLY; CDR2 reads FYNNEI. V was clipped by 7 bases and J by 5 bases, with 17 bases between them. The CDR3 region has the DNA TGTGCCAGCAAAAGCGGTACTAAGGTGGAGACCCAGTACTTC. This encodes CASKSGTKVETQYF. The full variable domain, completed using reference TRBV2 and TRBJ2-5, is EPEVTQTPSHQVTQMGQEVILRCVPISNHLYFYWYRQILGQKVEFLVSFYNNEISEKSEIFDDQFSVERPDGSNFTLKIRSTKLEDSAMYFCASKSGTKVETQYFGPGTRLLVL.

V and J are TRBV4-2 and TRBJ2-3, with 13 bases matching TRBD2. V shed 4 bases, J shed 0 bases, and the junction held 7 bases outside the gene matches. The CDR3 sequence is 18 residues long. CDR1 LGHNA and CDR2 YNFKEQ come from the germline V gene. CDR3 sequence: CASSLPGLAGLSTDTQYF. CDR3 nucleotides: TGTGCCAGCAGCCTACCGGGACTAGCGGGGTTGAGCACAGATACGCAGTATTTT.

This clone was seen only once. The chain joins TRBV4-1 to TRBJ2-1; D is undetermined. Germline V gene lookup returns CDR1 MGHRA and CDR2 YSYEKL. Trimming removed 1 base from V and 2 bases from J, with 15 bases in between. The CDR3 runs to 17 residues. DNA for the CDR3: TGCGCCAGCAGCCAAGTGTGGGCCAGAGGAACCTACAATGAGCAGTTCTTC. Translating gives CASSQVWARGTYNEQFF.

The chain has TRBV27 and TRBJ2-7; D is possibly TRBD2 (7 bases). V dropped 8 bases and J dropped 4 bases, with 18 bases sitting between them. CDR3 length: 14 residues. From germline, CDR1 is MNHEY and CDR2 SMNVEV (reference sequence). The CDR3 DNA reads as TGTGCCAGCGGGATTAGGGGGGGCTGGTACGAGCAGTACTTC. Its protein is CASGIRGGWYEQYF.